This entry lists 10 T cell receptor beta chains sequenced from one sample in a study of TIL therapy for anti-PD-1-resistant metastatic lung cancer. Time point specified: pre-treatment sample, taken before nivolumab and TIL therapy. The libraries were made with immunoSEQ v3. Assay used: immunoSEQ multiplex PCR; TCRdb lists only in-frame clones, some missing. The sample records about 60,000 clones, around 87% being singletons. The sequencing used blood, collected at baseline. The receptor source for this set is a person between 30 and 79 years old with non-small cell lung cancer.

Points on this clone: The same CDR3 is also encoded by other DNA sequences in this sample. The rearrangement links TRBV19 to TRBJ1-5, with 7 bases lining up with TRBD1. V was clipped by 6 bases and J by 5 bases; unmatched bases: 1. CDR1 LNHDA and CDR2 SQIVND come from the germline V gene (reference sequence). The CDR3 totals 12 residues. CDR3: CASSRGDQPQHF. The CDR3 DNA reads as TGTGCCAGTAGCAGGGGGGATCAGCCCCAGCATTTT.

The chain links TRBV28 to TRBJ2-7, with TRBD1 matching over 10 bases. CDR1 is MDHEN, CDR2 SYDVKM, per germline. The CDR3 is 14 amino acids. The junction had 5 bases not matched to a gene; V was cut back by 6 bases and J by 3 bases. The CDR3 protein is CASRARDRGYEQYF. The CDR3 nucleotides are TGTGCCAGCAGAGCCCGGGACAGGGGCTACGAGCAGTACTTC. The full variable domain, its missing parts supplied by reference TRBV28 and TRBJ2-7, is DVKVTQSSRYLVKRTGEKVFLECVQDMDHENMFWYRQDPGLGLRLIYFSYDVKMKEKGDIPEGYSVSREKKERFSLILESASTNQTSMYLCASRARDRGYEQYFGPGTRLTVT.

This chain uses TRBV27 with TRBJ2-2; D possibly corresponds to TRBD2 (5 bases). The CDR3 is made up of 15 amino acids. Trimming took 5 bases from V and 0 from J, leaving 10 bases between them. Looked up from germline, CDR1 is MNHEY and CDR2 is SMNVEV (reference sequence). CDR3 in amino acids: CASSGGVANTGELFF. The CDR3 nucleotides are TGTGCCAGCAGTGGAGGCGTCGCGAACACCGGGGAGCTGTTTTTT.

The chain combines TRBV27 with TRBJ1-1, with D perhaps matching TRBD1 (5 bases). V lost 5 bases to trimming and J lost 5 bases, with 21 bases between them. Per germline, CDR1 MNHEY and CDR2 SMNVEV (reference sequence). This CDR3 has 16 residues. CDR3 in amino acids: CASSRHGGQGRTEAFF. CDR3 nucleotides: TGTGCCAGCAGTCGCCACGGAGGGCAGGGAAGGACTGAAGCTTTCTTT.

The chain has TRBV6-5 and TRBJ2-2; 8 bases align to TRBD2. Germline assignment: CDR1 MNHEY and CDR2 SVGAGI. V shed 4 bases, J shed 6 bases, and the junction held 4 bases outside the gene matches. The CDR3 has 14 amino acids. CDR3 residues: CASSWVAGSGELFF. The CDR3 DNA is TGTGCCAGCAGTTGGGTAGCGGGGTCCGGGGAGCTGTTTTTT.

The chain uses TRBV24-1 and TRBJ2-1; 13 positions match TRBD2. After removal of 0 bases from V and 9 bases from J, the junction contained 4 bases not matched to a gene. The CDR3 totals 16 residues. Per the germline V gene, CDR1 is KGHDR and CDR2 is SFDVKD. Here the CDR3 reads CATSDLYTSGRGEQFF. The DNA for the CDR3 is TGTGCCACCAGTGATTTGTACACTAGCGGGAGGGGTGAGCAGTTCTTC.

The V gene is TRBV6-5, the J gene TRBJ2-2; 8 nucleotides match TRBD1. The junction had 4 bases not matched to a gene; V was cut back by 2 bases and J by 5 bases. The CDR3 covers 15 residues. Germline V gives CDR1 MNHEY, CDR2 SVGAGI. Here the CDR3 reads CASSYLRTGTGELFF. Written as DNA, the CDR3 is TGTGCCAGCAGTTACCTCCGGACAGGGACCGGGGAGCTGTTTTTT.

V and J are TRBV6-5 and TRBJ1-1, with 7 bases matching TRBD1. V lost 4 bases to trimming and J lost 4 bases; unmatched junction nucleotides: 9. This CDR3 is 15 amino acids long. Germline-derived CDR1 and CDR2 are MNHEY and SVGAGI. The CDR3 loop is CASSFRGGGTTEAFF. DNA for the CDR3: TGTGCCAGCAGTTTCAGGGGAGGGGGCACCACTGAAGCTTTCTTT.

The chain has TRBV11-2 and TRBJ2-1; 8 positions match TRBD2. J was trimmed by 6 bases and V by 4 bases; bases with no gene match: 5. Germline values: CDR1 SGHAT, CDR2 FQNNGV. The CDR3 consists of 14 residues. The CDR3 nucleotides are TGTGCCAGCAGCTGGGCGGGGGGTAGCAATGAGCAGTTCTTC. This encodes CASSWAGGSNEQFF.

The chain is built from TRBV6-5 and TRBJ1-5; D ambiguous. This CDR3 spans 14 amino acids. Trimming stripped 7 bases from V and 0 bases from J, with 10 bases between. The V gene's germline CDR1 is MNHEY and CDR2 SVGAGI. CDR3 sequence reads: CASNGVYSNQPQHF. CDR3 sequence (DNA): TGTGCCAGCAATGGGGTTTATAGCAATCAGCCCCAGCATTTT.